Shown below are 7 T cell receptor beta chains from a single sample sequenced in a study of long-term antiretroviral therapy in people with HIV. An immunoSEQ assay, version v3.0, was performed at survey level. Sequenced by immunoSEQ multiplex PCR; TCRdb stores in-frame clones only, minus some. The sample lists some 27,000 clones; 85% to 95% were seen once. This specimen was unsorted PBMCs, taken almost 6.7 years after starting antiretroviral therapy. The receptors originated from a woman aged 35 to 49 with HIV.

V gene TRBV7-9 combines with J gene TRBJ2-1; TRBD1 matches at 9 bases. V gave up 5 bases and J gave up 7 bases; unmatched junction bases: 9. Looked up from germline, CDR1 is SEHNR and CDR2 is FQNEAQ (reference sequence). The CDR3 covers 15 residues. CDR3 coding DNA: TGTGCCAGCAGCGCCCCCGGGACAGGGCTTAATGAGCAGTTCTTC. This codes for CASSAPGTGLNEQFF.

V gene TRBV2 combines with J gene TRBJ2-5; 7 bases agree with TRBD1. Germline values: CDR1 SNHLY, CDR2 FYNNEI. After removal of 7 bases from V and 3 bases from J, the junction contained 5 bases not matched to a gene. The CDR3 has 13 amino acids. The CDR3 sequence: CASNRGWEETQYF. The CDR3 DNA is TGTGCCAGCAACAGGGGATGGGAAGAGACCCAGTACTTC.

The V gene is TRBV7-9, the J gene TRBJ1-1; TRBD1 agrees at 9 bases. CDR1 is SEHNR and CDR2 is FQNEAQ in the germline V gene (reference sequence). The CDR3 is 14 amino acids. With V trimmed by 4 bases and J by 1 base, 1 base remained unmatched. The CDR3 DNA follows: TGTGCCAGCAGCTCGACAGGGGGGAACACTGAAGCTTTCTTT. Translated, it gives CASSSTGGNTEAFF. Supplemented by reference TRBV7-9 and TRBJ1-1, the full variable domain reads DTGVSQNPRHKITKRGQNVTFRCDPISEHNRLYWYRQTLGQGPEFLTYFQNEAQLEKSRLLSDRFSAERPKGSFSTLEIQRTEQGDSAMYLCASSSTGGNTEAFFGQGTRLTVV.

The rearrangement links TRBV5-1 to TRBJ2-7, with TRBD1 identical over 8 bases. Germline V CDR1 and CDR2: SGHRS, YFSETQ. The CDR3 contains 15 residues. After removal of 5 bases from V and 4 bases from J, the junction contained 11 bases not matched to a gene. CDR3 loop: CASRLTQGAVYEQYF. CDR3 bases: TGCGCCAGCAGATTGACCCAGGGGGCTGTTTACGAGCAGTACTTC.

The CDR3 reads CASSLDRGETQYF. The DNA for the CDR3 is TGTGCCAGCAGCTTAGATAGGGGAGAGACCCAGTACTTC. This chain connects TRBV11-2 to TRBJ2-5; D might be TRBD1 (5 bases). This CDR3 is 13 amino acids long. Germline loops: CDR1 SGHAT, CDR2 FQNNGV. The germline V and J ends were trimmed by 0 bases and 4 bases, with 6 bases remaining between them.

This chain uses TRBV5-1 with TRBJ1-1; TRBD1 is a possible D gene (5 bases). Trimming cost V 3 bases and J 5 bases, with 23 bases left between them. Germline lookup yields CDR1 SGHRS and CDR2 YFSETQ. This CDR3 has 17 residues. The CDR3 coding sequence is TGCGCCAGCAGCTCCCCCGGGACCGCTCTTTTAGGGACTGAAGCTTTCTTT. Amino acids: CASSSPGTALLGTEAFF. Together with reference TRBV5-1 and TRBJ1-1, the CDR3 gives the full variable domain: KAGVTQTPRYLIKTRGQQVTLSCSPISGHRSVSWYQQTPGQGLQFLFEYFSETQRNKGNFPGRFSGRQFSNSRSEMNVSTLELGDSALYLCASSSPGTALLGTEAFFGQGTRLTVV.

The chain couples TRBV7-9 to TRBJ2-3; D call uncertain. The CDR3 sequence is 13 residues long. V dropped 2 bases and J dropped 0 bases, with 3 bases sitting between them. The germline V gene encodes CDR1 SEHNR and CDR2 FQNEAQ (reference sequence). CDR3 loop: CASSLYSTDTQYF. In DNA, the CDR3 is TGTGCCAGCAGCTTATATAGCACAGATACGCAGTATTTT.